This TCR beta chain was retrieved from a study of T cells in Graves' hyperthyroidism and ophthalmopathy. General study results and limits: Stable hyperthyroidism was told apart from ophthalmopathy by a model built on 13 V-J features.

Template material for amplifying TCR beta CDR3 regions consisted of RNA transcripts. Initially, a first-round RT-PCR of the TCR CDR3 employed the HTBI primer set. One entry per CDR3 protein results from TCRdb running MiXCR on the multiplex PCR reads. The table has some 490,000 distinct CDR3 sequences, about 16% seen once. This clonotype was detected ten times or more. Its matching antigen is unknown. The germline CDR1 and CDR2 sequences are MDHEN and SYDVKM. This CDR3 spans 14 amino acids. Trimming shortened V by 5 bases and J by 6 bases, and 14 bases separated the two germline ends. This clonotype originated in a woman aged 25-40 years with Graves' ophthalmopathy. Sequenced material: blood. This chain uses TRBV28 with TRBJ1-5; D is unresolved. The CDR3: CASSLPNLGQPQHF. CDR3 DNA sequence: TGTGCCAGCAGTCTCCCCAATCTTGGTCAGCCCCAGCATTTT.